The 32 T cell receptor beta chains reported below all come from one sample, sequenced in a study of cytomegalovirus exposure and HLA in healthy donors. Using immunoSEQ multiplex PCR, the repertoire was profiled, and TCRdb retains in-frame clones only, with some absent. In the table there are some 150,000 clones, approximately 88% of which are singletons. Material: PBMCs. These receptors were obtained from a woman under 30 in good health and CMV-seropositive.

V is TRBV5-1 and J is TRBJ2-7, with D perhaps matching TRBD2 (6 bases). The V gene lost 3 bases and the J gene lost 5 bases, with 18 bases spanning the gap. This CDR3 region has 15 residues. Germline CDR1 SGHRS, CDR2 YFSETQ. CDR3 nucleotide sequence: TGCGCCAGCAGCTCTAAAGCCGGGACTGAACACGAGCAGTACTTC. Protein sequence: CASSSKAGTEHEQYF.

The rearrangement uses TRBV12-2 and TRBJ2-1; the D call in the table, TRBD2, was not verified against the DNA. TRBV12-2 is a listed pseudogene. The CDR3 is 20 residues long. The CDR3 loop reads CASRLTGWGPGLAGHSEQFF. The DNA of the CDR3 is TGTGCAAGTCGCTTAACAGGCTGGGGACCGGGACTAGCGGGACACAGTGAGCAGTTCTTC.

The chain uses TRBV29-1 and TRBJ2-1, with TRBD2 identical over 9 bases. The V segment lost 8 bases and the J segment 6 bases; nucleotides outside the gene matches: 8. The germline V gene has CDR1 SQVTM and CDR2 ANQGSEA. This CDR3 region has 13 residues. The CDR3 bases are TGCAGCACCCTAGCGGGAACGATCAATGAGCAGTTCTTC. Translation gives CSTLAGTINEQFF.

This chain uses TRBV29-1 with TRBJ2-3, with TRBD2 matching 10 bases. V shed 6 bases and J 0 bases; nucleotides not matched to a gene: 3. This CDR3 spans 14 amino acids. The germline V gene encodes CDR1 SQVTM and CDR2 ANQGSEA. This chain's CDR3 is CSVLAGASTDTQYF. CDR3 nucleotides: TGCAGCGTGCTAGCGGGAGCTAGCACAGATACGCAGTATTTT.

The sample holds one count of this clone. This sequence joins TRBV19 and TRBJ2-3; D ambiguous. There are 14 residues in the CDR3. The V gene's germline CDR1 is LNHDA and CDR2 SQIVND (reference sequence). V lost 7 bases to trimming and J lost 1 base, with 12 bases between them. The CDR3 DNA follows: TGTGCCAGTACCCCCCAGCGACGCACAGATACGCAGTATTTT. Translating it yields CASTPQRRTDTQYF.

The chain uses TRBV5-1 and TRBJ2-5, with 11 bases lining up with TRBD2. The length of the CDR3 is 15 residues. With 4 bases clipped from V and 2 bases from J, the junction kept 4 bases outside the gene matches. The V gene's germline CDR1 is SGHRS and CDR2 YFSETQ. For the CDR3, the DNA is TGCGCCAGCAGCCGGAGGACTAGCGGGCAAGAGACCCAGTACTTC. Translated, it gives CASSRRTSGQETQYF.

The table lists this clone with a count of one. This chain's CDR3 is CASSPALLAGEILDEQFF. CDR3 in DNA: TGTGCCAGCAGCCCCGCCCTTTTAGCGGGAGAGATATTGGATGAGCAGTTCTTC. The chain couples TRBV7-9 to TRBJ2-1; TRBD2 agrees at 9 bases. Germline CDR1 SEHNR, CDR2 FQNEAQ (reference sequence). Trimming removed 5 bases from V and 8 bases from J; junction bases left unmatched: 19. This CDR3 has 18 amino acids.

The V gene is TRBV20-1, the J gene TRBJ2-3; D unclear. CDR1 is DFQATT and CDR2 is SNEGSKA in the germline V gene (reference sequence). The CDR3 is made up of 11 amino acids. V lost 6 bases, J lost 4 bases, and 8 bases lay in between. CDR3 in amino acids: CSARFPDTQYF. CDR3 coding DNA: TGCAGTGCCAGGTTCCCAGATACGCAGTATTTT.

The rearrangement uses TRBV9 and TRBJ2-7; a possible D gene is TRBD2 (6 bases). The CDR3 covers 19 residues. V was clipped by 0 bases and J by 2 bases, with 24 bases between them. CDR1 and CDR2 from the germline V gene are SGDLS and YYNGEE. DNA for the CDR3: TGTGCCAGCAGCGTAGCCTTCTTTACTAGGGCGGGATCTCCCTACGAGCAGTACTTC. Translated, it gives CASSVAFFTRAGSPYEQYF.

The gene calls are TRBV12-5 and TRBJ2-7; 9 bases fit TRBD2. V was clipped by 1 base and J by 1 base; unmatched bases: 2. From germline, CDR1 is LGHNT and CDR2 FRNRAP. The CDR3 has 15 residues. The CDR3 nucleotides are TGTGCTAGTGGTTTGGGACTAGCGGTTTCCTACGAGCAGTACTTC. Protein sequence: CASGLGLAVSYEQYF.

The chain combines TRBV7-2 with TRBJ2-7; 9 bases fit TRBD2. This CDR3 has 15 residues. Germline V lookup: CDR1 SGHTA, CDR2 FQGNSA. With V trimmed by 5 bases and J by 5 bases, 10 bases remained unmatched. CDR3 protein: CASSPRAAGGHEQYF. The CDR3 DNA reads TGTGCCAGCAGCCCGCGGGCAGCGGGGGGCCACGAGCAGTACTTC.

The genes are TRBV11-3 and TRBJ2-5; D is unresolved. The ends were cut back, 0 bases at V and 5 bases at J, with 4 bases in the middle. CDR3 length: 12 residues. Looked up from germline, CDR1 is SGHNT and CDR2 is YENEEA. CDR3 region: CASSLDRETQYF. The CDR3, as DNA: TGTGCCAGCAGCTTAGATCGGGAGACCCAGTACTTC.

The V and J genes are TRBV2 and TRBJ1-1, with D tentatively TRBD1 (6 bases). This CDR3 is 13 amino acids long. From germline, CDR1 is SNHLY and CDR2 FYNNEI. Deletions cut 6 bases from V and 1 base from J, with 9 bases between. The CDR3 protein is CASRAGQNTEAFF. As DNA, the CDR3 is TGTGCCAGCAGAGCGGGACAGAACACTGAAGCTTTCTTT.

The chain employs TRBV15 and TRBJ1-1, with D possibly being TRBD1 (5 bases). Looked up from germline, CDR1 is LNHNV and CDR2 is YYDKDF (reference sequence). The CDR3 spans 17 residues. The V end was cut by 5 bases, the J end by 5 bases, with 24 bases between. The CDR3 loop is CATSPTALRRTKTEAFF. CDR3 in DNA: TGTGCCACCAGCCCGACAGCCCTGCGACGAACGAAGACTGAAGCTTTCTTT.

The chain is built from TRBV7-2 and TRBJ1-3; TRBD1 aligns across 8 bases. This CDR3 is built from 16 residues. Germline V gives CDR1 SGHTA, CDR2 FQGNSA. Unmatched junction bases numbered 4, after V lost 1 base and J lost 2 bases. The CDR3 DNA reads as TGTGCCAGCAGCTTAGGGGGGACAGGAGCTGGAAACACCATATATTTT. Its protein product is CASSLGGTGAGNTIYF.

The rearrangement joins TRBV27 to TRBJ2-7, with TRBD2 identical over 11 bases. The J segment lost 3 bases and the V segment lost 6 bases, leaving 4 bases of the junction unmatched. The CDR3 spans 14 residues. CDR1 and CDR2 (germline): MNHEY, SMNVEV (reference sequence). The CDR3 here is CASSTSGSFYEQYF. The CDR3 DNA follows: TGTGCCAGCAGCACTAGCGGGAGTTTCTACGAGCAGTACTTC.

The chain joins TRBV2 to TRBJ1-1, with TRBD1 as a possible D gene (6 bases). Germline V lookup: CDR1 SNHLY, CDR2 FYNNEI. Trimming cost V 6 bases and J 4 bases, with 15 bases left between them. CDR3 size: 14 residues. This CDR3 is CASRAYRETTEAFF. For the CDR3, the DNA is TGTGCCAGCAGGGCCTACAGGGAAACCACTGAAGCTTTCTTT. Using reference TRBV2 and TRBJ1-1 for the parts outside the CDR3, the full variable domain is EPEVTQTPSHQVTQMGQEVILRCVPISNHLYFYWYRQILGQKVEFLVSFYNNEISEKSEIFDDQFSVERPDGSNFTLKIRSTKLEDSAMYFCASRAYRETTEAFFGQGTRLTVV.

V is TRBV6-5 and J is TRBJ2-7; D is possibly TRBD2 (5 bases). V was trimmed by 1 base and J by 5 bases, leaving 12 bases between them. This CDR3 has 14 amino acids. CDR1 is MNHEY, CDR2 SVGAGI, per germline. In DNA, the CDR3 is TGTGCCAGCAGTTACTATACAGCCGGGGACGAGCAGTACTTC. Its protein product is CASSYYTAGDEQYF.

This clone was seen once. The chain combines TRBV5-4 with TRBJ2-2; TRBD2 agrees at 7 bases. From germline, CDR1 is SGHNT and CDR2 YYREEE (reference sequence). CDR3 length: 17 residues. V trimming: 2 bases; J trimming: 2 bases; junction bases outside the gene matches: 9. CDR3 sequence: CASSLGGASGNTGELFF. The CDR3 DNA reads TGTGCCAGCAGCTTAGGAGGGGCTAGCGGTAACACCGGGGAGCTGTTTTTT. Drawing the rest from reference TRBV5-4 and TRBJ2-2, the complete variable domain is ETGVTQSPTHLIKTRGQQVTLRCSSQSGHNTVSWYQQALGQGPQFIFQYYREEENGRGNFPPRFSGLQFPNYSSELNVNALELDDSALYLCASSLGGASGNTGELFFGEGSRLTVL.

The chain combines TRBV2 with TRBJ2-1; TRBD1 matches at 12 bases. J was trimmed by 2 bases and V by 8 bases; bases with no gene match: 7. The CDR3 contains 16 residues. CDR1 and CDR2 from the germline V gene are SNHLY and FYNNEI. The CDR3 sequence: CASGKGTGGAYNEQFF. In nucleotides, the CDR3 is TGTGCCAGCGGGAAAGGGACAGGGGGCGCCTACAATGAGCAGTTCTTC.

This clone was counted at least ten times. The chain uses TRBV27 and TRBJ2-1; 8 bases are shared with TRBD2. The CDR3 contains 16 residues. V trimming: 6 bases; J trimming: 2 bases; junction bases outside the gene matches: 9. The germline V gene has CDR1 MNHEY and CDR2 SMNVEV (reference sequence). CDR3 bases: TGTGCCAGCAGGGGCAGGTACGGGAGGGCCTACAATGAGCAGTTCTTC. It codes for CASRGRYGRAYNEQFF.

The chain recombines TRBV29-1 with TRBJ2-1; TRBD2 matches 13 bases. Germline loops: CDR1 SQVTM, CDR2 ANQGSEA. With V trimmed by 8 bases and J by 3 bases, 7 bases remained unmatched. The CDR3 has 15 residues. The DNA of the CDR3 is TGCAGCATCGGGACTAGCGGGACCCTCTACAATGAGCAGTTCTTC. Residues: CSIGTSGTLYNEQFF.

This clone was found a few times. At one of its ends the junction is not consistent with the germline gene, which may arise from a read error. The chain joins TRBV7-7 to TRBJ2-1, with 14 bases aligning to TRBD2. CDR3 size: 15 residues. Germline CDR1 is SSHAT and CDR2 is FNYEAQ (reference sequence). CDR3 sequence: CASSRGLAGENEQFF. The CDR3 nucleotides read TGTGCTAGCAGCCGGGGACTAGCGGGAGAGAATGAGCAGTTCTTC.

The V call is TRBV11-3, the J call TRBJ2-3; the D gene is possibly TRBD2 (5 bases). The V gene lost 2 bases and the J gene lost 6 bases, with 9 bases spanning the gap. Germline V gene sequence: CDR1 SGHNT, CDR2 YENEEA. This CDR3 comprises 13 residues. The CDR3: CASSLIGEDTQYF. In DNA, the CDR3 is TGTGCCAGCAGCTTAATCGGGGAGGATACGCAGTATTTT.

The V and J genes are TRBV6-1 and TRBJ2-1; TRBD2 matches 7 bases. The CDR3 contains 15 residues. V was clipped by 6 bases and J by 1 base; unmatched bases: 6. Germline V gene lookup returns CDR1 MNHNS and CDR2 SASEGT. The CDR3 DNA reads TGTGCCAGCAGGCCGGGGAGGGCTTCCTACAATGAGCAGTTCTTC. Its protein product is CASRPGRASYNEQFF.

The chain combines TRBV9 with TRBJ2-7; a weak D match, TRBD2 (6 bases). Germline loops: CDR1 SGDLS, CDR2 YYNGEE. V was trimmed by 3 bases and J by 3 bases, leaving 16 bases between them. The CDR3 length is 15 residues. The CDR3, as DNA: TGTGCCAGCAGCGCGGCCCCGACTAGTAACTACGAGCAGTACTTC. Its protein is CASSAAPTSNYEQYF.

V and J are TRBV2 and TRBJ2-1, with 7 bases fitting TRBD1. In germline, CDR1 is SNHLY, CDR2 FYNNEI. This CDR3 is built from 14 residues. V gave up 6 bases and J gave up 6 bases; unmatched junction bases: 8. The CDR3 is CASRETGIGNEQFF. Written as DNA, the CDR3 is TGTGCCAGCAGGGAGACAGGGATTGGCAATGAGCAGTTCTTC.

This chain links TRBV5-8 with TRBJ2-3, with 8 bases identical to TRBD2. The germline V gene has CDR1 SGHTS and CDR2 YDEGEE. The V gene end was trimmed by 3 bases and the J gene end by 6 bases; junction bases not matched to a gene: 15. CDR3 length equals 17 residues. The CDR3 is CASSSDRGGRAVDTQYF. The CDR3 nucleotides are TGTGCCAGCAGCTCCGACCGGGGGGGTAGGGCTGTGGATACGCAGTATTTT. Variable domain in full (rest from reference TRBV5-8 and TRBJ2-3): EAGVTQSPTHLIKTRGQQATLRCSPISGHTSVYWYQQALGLGLQFLLWYDEGEERNRGNFPPRFSGRQFPNYSSELNVNALELEDSALYLCASSSDRGGRAVDTQYFGPGTRLTVL.

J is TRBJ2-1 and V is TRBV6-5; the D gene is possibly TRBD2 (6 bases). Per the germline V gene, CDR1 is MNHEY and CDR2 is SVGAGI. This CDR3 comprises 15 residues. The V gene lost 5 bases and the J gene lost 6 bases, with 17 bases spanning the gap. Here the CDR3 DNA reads TGTGCCAGCAGTATGGGGACCGGGAGAGGCAATGAGCAGTTCTTC. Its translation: CASSMGTGRGNEQFF.

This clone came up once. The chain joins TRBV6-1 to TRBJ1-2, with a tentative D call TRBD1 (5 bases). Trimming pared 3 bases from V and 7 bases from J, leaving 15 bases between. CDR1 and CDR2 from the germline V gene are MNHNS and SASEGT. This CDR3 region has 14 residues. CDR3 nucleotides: TGTGCCAGCAGTGACTCCAGGGAGGGTAGTGGCTACACCTTC. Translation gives CASSDSREGSGYTF.

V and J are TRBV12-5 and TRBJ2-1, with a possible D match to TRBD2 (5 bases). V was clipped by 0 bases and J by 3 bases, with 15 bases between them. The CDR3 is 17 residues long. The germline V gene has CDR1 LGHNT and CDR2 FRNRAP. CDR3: CASGLVPGLHGYNEQFF. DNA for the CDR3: TGTGCTAGTGGTTTGGTACCCGGACTTCACGGCTACAATGAGCAGTTCTTC.

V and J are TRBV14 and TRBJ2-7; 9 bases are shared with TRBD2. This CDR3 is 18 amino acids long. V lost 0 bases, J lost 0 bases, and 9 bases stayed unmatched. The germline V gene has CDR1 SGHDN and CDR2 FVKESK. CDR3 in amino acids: CASSQEGLAGTSSYEQYF. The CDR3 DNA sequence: TGTGCCAGCAGCCAAGAGGGGCTAGCGGGGACGAGCTCCTACGAGCAGTACTTC.